The 24 T cell receptor beta chains below were found in one sample sequenced in a study of T cell repertoires in aging, cancer and after chemotherapy. Amplification of TCR beta used genomic DNA extracted from peripheral blood. A mixed TRB-A/B primer pool amplified rearranged TRB by multiplex touch-down PCR. TCRdb re-called the multiplex PCR reads through MiXCR, storing one row per CDR3 protein. The data show 9,000 to 13,000 distinct CDR3 sequences, 25% seen once. Sequencing used blood. These receptors all stem from a human donor in good health.

This clonotype is classed as medium-sized (0.01 to 0.1%). This sequence joins TRBV6-5 and TRBJ2-7; 9 bases are a match to TRBD2. This CDR3 has 16 amino acids. V gave up 0 bases and J gave up 2 bases; unmatched junction bases: 5. CDR1 MNHEY and CDR2 SVGAGI come from the germline V gene. CDR3 nucleotides: TGTGCCAGCAGTTACTCGATCGCGGGAGGGCCCTACGAGCAGTACTTC. Protein product: CASSYSIAGGPYEQYF.

This clonotype was detected a few times. V gene TRBV19 combines with J gene TRBJ1-5; TRBD1 matches 8 bases. Trimming cost V 5 bases and J 5 bases; bases outside gene matches: 14. This CDR3 is 17 amino acids long. Germline lookup yields CDR1 LNHDA and CDR2 SQIVND (reference sequence). The CDR3 protein is CASSPWTGKVSDQPQHF. CDR3 sequence (DNA): TGTGCCAGTAGTCCTTGGACAGGGAAAGTATCCGATCAGCCCCAGCATTTT.

This rearrangement joins TRBV5-1 to TRBJ2-5; 9 bases are shared with TRBD1. The V gene end was trimmed by 8 bases and the J gene end by 6 bases; junction bases not matched to a gene: 11. Looked up from germline, CDR1 is SGHRS and CDR2 is YFSETQ. CDR3 size: 14 residues. The CDR3: CASRRDRVLQTQYF. DNA for the CDR3: TGCGCCAGTCGCCGGGACAGGGTTTTGCAGACCCAGTACTTC.

This clonotype turned up a few times. The V gene is TRBV27, the J gene TRBJ2-1, with D unresolved. V dropped 6 bases and J dropped 6 bases, with 21 bases sitting between them. CDR3 length equals 16 residues. Per the germline V gene, CDR1 is MNHEY and CDR2 is SMNVEV (reference sequence). DNA of the CDR3: TGTGCCAGCAGCAGCCCGGCCAGTTTCGCGATCAATGAGCAGTTCTTC. Its translation is CASSSPASFAINEQFF.

This clonotype is medium-sized in the sample. This chain uses TRBV20-1 with TRBJ2-7; 7 bases line up with TRBD2. CDR1 is DFQATT and CDR2 is SNEGSKA in the germline V gene (reference sequence). The CDR3 totals 15 residues. After removal of 5 bases from V and 4 bases from J, the junction contained 14 bases not matched to a gene. CDR3 nucleotides: TGCAGTGCTCCCAAGACTAGCATCCACGTATACGAGCAGTACTTC. Amino acids: CSAPKTSIHVYEQYF.

The chain joins TRBV18 to TRBJ2-1; 8 positions match TRBD1. Germline V gene sequence: CDR1 KGHSH, CDR2 LQKENI. J lost 8 bases, V lost 3 bases, and 6 bases had no gene match. The CDR3 totals 14 residues. CDR3 in DNA: TGTGCCAGCTCACCGGAGGACAGGGTTGATGAGCAGTTCTTC. This sequence encodes CASSPEDRVDEQFF.

This clonotype was picked up a small number of times. The rearrangement joins TRBV5-5 to TRBJ2-1, with TRBD1 as a possible D gene (5 bases). The germline gives CDR1 SGHKS, CDR2 YYEKEE (reference sequence). The length of the CDR3 is 16 residues. V lost 1 base, J lost 0 bases, and 11 bases lay in between. CDR3 region: CASSLWQGSSYNEQFF. The CDR3 nucleotides are TGTGCCAGCAGCTTGTGGCAGGGTAGCTCCTACAATGAGCAGTTCTTC.

This clonotype was picked up a small number of times. The chain employs TRBV7-9 and TRBJ1-1; possible D gene TRBD1, 6 bases. The V and J ends lost 4 bases and 1 base respectively, with 10 bases between them. CDR3 size: 14 residues. The germline V gene encodes CDR1 SEHNR and CDR2 FQNEAQ (reference sequence). CDR3 in DNA: TGTGCCAGCAGCTCACTAGGGGGGAACACTGAAGCTTTCTTT. This sequence encodes CASSSLGGNTEAFF.

As for this clonotype: The junction and the germline gene differ at one end; a read error may be behind it. V gene TRBV7-9 combines with J gene TRBJ1-1, with 9 nucleotides matching TRBD1. The CDR3 is made up of 17 amino acids. Germline V gene lookup returns CDR1 SEHNR and CDR2 FQNEAQ (reference sequence). In DNA, the CDR3 is TGTGCCAGCAGTTTATGGGGACAGGGAGGTTTAGGGGCTGAAACTTTCTTT. Translating it yields CASSLWGQGGLGAETFF.

Notes on this clonotype: Given a much more abundant clone one base away, this may be a read error. The chain carries TRBV27 and TRBJ1-2; D not resolved. Trimming took off 5 bases at V and 1 base at J, with 14 bases between the two ends. CDR1 is MNHEY, CDR2 SMNVEV, per germline (reference sequence). This CDR3 is built from 15 residues. CDR3 sequence: CASSHGGRVNYGYTF. The CDR3 nucleotides read TGTGCCAGCAGTCACGGAGGGCGCGTTAACTATGGCTACACCTTC.

This clonotype qualifies as medium-sized. This CDR3 reads CASSYSRTGRETQYF. CDR3 DNA: TGTGCCAGCAGTTACTCGAGGACGGGGCGGGAGACCCAGTACTTC. The chain couples TRBV6-5 to TRBJ2-5, with D possibly being TRBD1 or TRBD2 (5 bases each). Trimming left V 0 bases short and J 5 bases short, with 13 bases between. The CDR3 is made up of 15 amino acids. CDR1 and CDR2 (germline): MNHEY, SVGAGI.

The chain has TRBV19 and TRBJ2-1; 11 positions agree with TRBD2. Looked up from germline, CDR1 is LNHDA and CDR2 is SQIVND (reference sequence). After removal of 4 bases from V and 7 bases from J, the junction contained 15 bases not matched to a gene. This CDR3 contains 18 residues. CDR3 region: CASSSRLWASGRLNEQFF. CDR3 sequence (DNA): TGTGCCAGTAGTAGCCGACTTTGGGCTAGCGGGAGGCTTAATGAGCAGTTCTTC.

This clonotype was detected only a few times. J is TRBJ1-5 and V is TRBV19; D gene uncertain. This CDR3 contains 14 residues. The V gene lost 5 bases and the J gene lost 5 bases, with 13 bases spanning the gap. CDR1 and CDR2 (germline): LNHDA, SQIVND (reference sequence). CDR3 sequence: CASSLLGSHQPQHF. Here the CDR3 DNA reads TGTGCCAGTAGTCTATTGGGGTCGCATCAGCCCCAGCATTTT.

This clonotype was picked up a small number of times. This rearrangement joins TRBV18 to TRBJ2-1; TRBD2 aligns across 8 bases. CDR3 length: 15 amino acids. Trimming removed 2 bases from V and 8 bases from J; junction bases left unmatched: 8. Germline CDR1 reads KGHSH; CDR2 reads LQKENI. CDR3 in amino acids: CASSPGPSGSYEQFF. In DNA, the CDR3 is TGTGCCAGCTCACCAGGCCCAAGCGGGAGTTATGAGCAGTTCTTC.

The CDR3 reads CATSDTDSTTEAFF. The CDR3 region has the DNA TGTGCCACCAGTGATACGGACAGTACCACTGAAGCTTTCTTT. The chain recombines TRBV24-1 with TRBJ1-1; TRBD1 is a possible D gene (6 bases). CDR1 and CDR2 (germline): KGHDR, SFDVKD. V lost 3 bases and J lost 4, with 11 bases in between. The CDR3 extends over 14 amino acids.

The chain employs TRBV7-2 and TRBJ2-7, with D perhaps TRBD1 (5 bases). The CDR3 extends over 14 amino acids. V lost 3 bases and J lost 3, with 12 bases in between. Germline CDR1 reads SGHTA; CDR2 reads FQGNSA. The CDR3 spells CASSFNPQDYEQYF. The CDR3 DNA follows: TGTGCCAGCAGCTTCAATCCACAGGACTACGAGCAGTACTTC. The complete variable domain, with remaining parts taken from reference TRBV7-2 and TRBJ2-7, reads GAGVSQSPSNKVTEKGKDVELRCDPISGHTALYWYRQSLGQGLEFLIYFQGNSAPDKSGLPSDRFSAERTGGSVSTLTIQRTQQEDSAVYLCASSFNPQDYEQYFGPGTRLTVT.

V gene TRBV30 combines with J gene TRBJ2-3; D possibly corresponds to TRBD1 (5 bases). The CDR3 extends over 15 amino acids. The V gene's germline CDR1 is GTSNPN and CDR2 SVGIG (reference sequence). V was pared by 4 bases and J by 4 bases, with 18 bases between. The CDR3 is CAWTRGLGRSDTQYF. DNA for the CDR3: TGTGCCTGGACTAGGGGATTAGGACGGTCAGATACGCAGTATTTT.

This clonotype has a handful of counts. The chain recombines TRBV20-1 with TRBJ1-2; TRBD1 matches 7 bases. Germline V gene lookup returns CDR1 DFQATT and CDR2 SNEGSKA (reference sequence). With 4 bases clipped from V and 0 bases from J, the junction kept 11 bases outside the gene matches. The CDR3 is 16 amino acids. This CDR3 is CSATVDRILPNYGYTF. CDR3 nucleotide sequence: TGCAGTGCTACCGTGGACAGGATACTTCCTAACTATGGCTACACCTTC.

The genes are TRBV10-1 and TRBJ2-2; D is unresolved. Trimming removed 6 bases from V and 5 bases from J, with 13 bases in between. The CDR3 loop spans 14 amino acids. Germline V gives CDR1 WNHNN, CDR2 SYGVQD (reference sequence). As DNA, the CDR3 is TGCGCCAGCAGCCCCTCGTCTATGACCGGGGAGCTGTTTTTT. It specifies CASSPSSMTGELFF.

This clonotype appeared a few times. The rearrangement uses TRBV6-4 and TRBJ2-1; a weak D match, TRBD1 (6 bases). Germline V gives CDR1 MRHNA, CDR2 SNTAGT. CDR3 length equals 14 residues. V lost 0 bases and J lost 8, with 11 bases in between. The CDR3 DNA follows: TGTGCCAGCAGTGACTCGCCCGGGACATATGAGCAGTTCTTC. It translates to CASSDSPGTYEQFF.

As concerns this clonotype: Lacking the conserved final phenylalanine or tryptophan, this CDR3 likely reflects a read error. The genes are TRBV10-3 and TRBJ2-1; TRBD1 or TRBD2 may be the D gene (6 bases each). The ends were cut back, 3 bases at V and 4 bases at J, with 10 bases in the middle. This CDR3 has 14 amino acids. Germline V gives CDR1 ENHRY, CDR2 SYGVKD. The DNA of the CDR3 is TGTGCCATCAGTGAAGGGGGGATATACAATGAGCAGTTCTCC. Its translation: CAISEGGIYNEQFS.

V is TRBV6-5 and J is TRBJ2-7, with no clear D. This CDR3 is built from 13 residues. Per germline, CDR1 MNHEY and CDR2 SVGAGI. Trimming removed 2 bases at V and 4 bases at J, with 9 bases between. The CDR3 bases are TGTGCCAGCAGTTACGGGCGGAGATACGAGCAGTACTTC. Translating gives CASSYGRRYEQYF.

This clonotype was counted between two and nine times. J is TRBJ1-5 and V is TRBV7-9; D gene uncertain. V was cut by 1 base and J by 6 bases, with 4 bases left in between. In germline, CDR1 is SEHNR, CDR2 FQNEAQ (reference sequence). The CDR3 sequence is 12 residues long. The CDR3 protein is CASSLGGQPQHF. In nucleotides, the CDR3 is TGTGCCAGCAGCTTAGGAGGTCAGCCCCAGCATTTT.

This clonotype was recorded a few times. This chain connects TRBV20-1 to TRBJ2-1; weak D call: TRBD1 (6 bases). The CDR3 contains 18 residues. From germline, CDR1 is DFQATT and CDR2 SNEGSKA (reference sequence). V gave up 0 bases and J gave up 3 bases, with 21 bases separating them. CDR3 coding DNA: TGCAGTGCTAGAGACCCCCCCCCCGAGGCAGGGGTCTACAATGAGCAGTTCTTC. Its protein is CSARDPPPEAGVYNEQFF.